This entry is about one T cell receptor (beta chain). Its target is unknown. TCRdb re-derived calls from the 5' RACE reads in MiXCR, one entry per CDR3 protein. Here the sample spans about 340,000 distinct CDR3 sequences, approximately 22% being singletons. From germline, CDR1 is MNHEY and CDR2 SMNVEV (reference sequence). V lost 8 bases, J lost 5 bases, and 5 bases stayed unmatched. The CDR3 runs to 13 residues. This specimen belongs to a study of CD8 T cells in ankylosing spondylitis. Study-level findings and limits: Reported data indicate significant enrichment of disease-linked clones within matched ankylosing spondylitis synovial fluid.

The specimen sequenced was blood, either unsorted or a sorted T cell fraction (not recorded which). The chain uses TRBV27 and TRBJ2-1; TRBD2 matches at 8 bases. The TCR was taken from a male donor with ankylosing spondylitis or in good health (not recorded which). The DNA of the CDR3 is TGTGCCAGCCAAGGCGGGGGGAACAATGAGCAGTTCTTC. Translation gives CASQGGGNNEQFF.